One sample yielded the 24 T cell receptor beta chains listed below, sequenced in a study of identical twins. TCRdb re-called the 5' RACE reads with MiXCR, one entry per CDR3 protein. The sample yields some 730,000 distinct CDR3 sequences, 15% to 20% seen once. The same data also contributed to another study, on T cells expressing NK-cell markers.

Material: PBMCs. These receptors came from a woman aged 18 to 35 in good health.

This clonotype was seen a single time. This sequence joins TRBV15 and TRBJ2-1; TRBD2 matches at 12 bases. After removal of 3 bases from V and 2 bases from J, the junction contained 8 bases not matched to a gene. The CDR3 totals 18 residues. Germline assignment: CDR1 LNHNV and CDR2 YYDKDF (reference sequence). The CDR3 DNA reads as TGTGCCACCAGCAGGACCGAGACTAGCGGGAGAACCTACAATGAGCAGTTCTTC. This encodes CATSRTETSGRTYNEQFF.

The V and J genes are TRBV29-1 and TRBJ2-3, with a tentative D call TRBD2 (5 bases). Germline-derived CDR1 and CDR2 are SQVTM and ANQGSEA. V dropped 2 bases and J dropped 3 bases, with 12 bases sitting between them. The CDR3 spans 14 residues. In DNA, the CDR3 is TGCAGCGTTGAAAGGGCGGAGGAGACAGATACGCAGTATTTT. This gives the protein CSVERAEETDTQYF.

The chain carries TRBV5-5 and TRBJ2-2, with 7 bases aligning to TRBD1. CDR3 length: 16 amino acids. Looked up from germline, CDR1 is SGHKS and CDR2 is YYEKEE (reference sequence). The ends lost 6 bases at V and 5 bases at J; junction bases unmatched: 13. CDR3 sequence reads: CASTHRGGGDTGELFF. CDR3 nucleotide sequence: TGTGCCAGCACCCACAGGGGCGGAGGTGATACCGGGGAGCTGTTTTTT. The full variable domain, with the rest looked up from reference TRBV5-5 and TRBJ2-2, is DAGVTQSPTHLIKTRGQQVTLRCSPISGHKSVSWYQQVLGQGPQFIFQYYEKEERGRGNFPDRFSARQFPNYSSELNVNALLLGDSALYLCASTHRGGGDTGELFFGEGSRLTVL.

A few counts support this clonotype. The DNA of the CDR3 is TGTGCCAGCAGTAGACTAGCGGGGAGAACCTACGAGCAGTACTTC. This translates into CASSRLAGRTYEQYF. The chain has TRBV6-1 and TRBJ2-7, with 11 bases that match TRBD2. Per the germline V gene, CDR1 is MNHNS and CDR2 is SASEGT. The CDR3 length is 15 residues. V lost 5 bases to trimming and J lost 2 bases; unmatched junction nucleotides: 5.

Many counts were recorded for this clonotype. This sequence joins TRBV5-1 and TRBJ1-5; TRBD1 matches at 7 bases. The V and J ends lost 3 bases and 10 bases, in that order; junction bases with no gene match: 19. Germline CDR1 and CDR2: SGHRS and YFSETQ. There are 17 residues in the CDR3. The DNA of the CDR3 is TGCGCCAGCAGCTGGCGGTCGAGGAGGGGGCAAGGTTGCCCCCAGCATTTT. This encodes CASSWRSRRGQGCPQHF.

This clonotype has more than one count but fewer than ten. Here the CDR3 reads CASSQTPGTGPYNEQFF. Here the CDR3 DNA reads TGTGCCAGCAGCCAAACCCCCGGGACAGGGCCCTACAATGAGCAGTTCTTC. This chain links TRBV7-9 with TRBJ2-1, with TRBD1 matching over 9 bases. Per germline, CDR1 SEHNR and CDR2 FQNEAQ (reference sequence). Trimming removed 5 bases from V and 2 bases from J; junction bases left unmatched: 10. This CDR3 comprises 17 residues. The full variable domain, completed using reference TRBV7-9 and TRBJ2-1, is DTGVSQNPRHKITKRGQNVTFRCDPISEHNRLYWYRQTLGQGPEFLTYFQNEAQLEKSRLLSDRFSAERPKGSFSTLEIQRTEQGDSAMYLCASSQTPGTGPYNEQFFGPGTRLTVL.

The J gene is TRBJ2-1, the V gene TRBV7-9; D uncertain. This CDR3 has 11 residues. In germline, CDR1 is SEHNR, CDR2 FQNEAQ (reference sequence). The CDR3 sequence: CAPEAYNEQFF. The CDR3 bases are TGTGCTCCGGAAGCCTACAATGAGCAGTTCTTC.

The chain couples TRBV5-1 to TRBJ1-1, with D possibly TRBD1 on 6 matching bases. The CDR3 is made up of 15 amino acids. The germline V and J ends were trimmed by 4 bases and 5 bases, with 18 bases remaining between them. Germline values: CDR1 SGHRS, CDR2 YFSETQ. CDR3 bases: TGCGCCAGCAGCCTGGACAGCAAGAAGGAAACTGAAGCTTTCTTT. It specifies CASSLDSKKETEAFF.

The chain is built from TRBV10-3 and TRBJ2-5; possibly TRBD1 for D (5 bases). Trimming left V 4 bases short and J 3 bases short, with 6 bases between. CDR1 is ENHRY and CDR2 is SYGVKD in the germline V gene. This CDR3 comprises 12 residues. The CDR3 is CAISVGEETQYF. The CDR3 DNA reads as TGTGCCATCAGTGTAGGGGAAGAGACCCAGTACTTC.

V gene TRBV3-1 combines with J gene TRBJ2-7; the D is unclear. This CDR3 region has 9 residues. Per the germline V gene, CDR1 is LGHDT and CDR2 is YNNKEL (reference sequence). The DNA for the CDR3 is TGTGCCAGCAGGCAGCCGAGGTCGGTC. This gives the protein CASRQPRSV.

The J gene is TRBJ2-1, the V gene TRBV20-1; 10 bases agree with TRBD2. CDR3 size: 16 residues. V lost 2 bases, J lost 5 bases, and 9 bases stayed unmatched. Germline loops: CDR1 DFQATT, CDR2 SNEGSKA (reference sequence). CDR3 sequence reads: CSARLAGTSVNNEQFF. CDR3 nucleotides: TGCAGTGCTAGACTGGCCGGGACTAGCGTAAACAATGAGCAGTTCTTC.

Only a few counts were recorded for this clonotype. The CDR3 DNA reads TGTGCCAGCAGTATTACCTCCGGGGAGCTGTTTTTT. Amino acids: CASSITSGELFF. The J gene is TRBJ2-2, the V gene TRBV12-3 or TRBV12-4; no definite D call. The CDR3 consists of 12 residues. V was clipped by 5 bases and J by 6 bases, with 7 bases between them.

The chain uses TRBV3-1 and TRBJ1-2; D not resolved. The germline V gene has CDR1 LGHDT and CDR2 YNNKEL (reference sequence). With 2 bases removed from V and 2 bases from J, the gap between germline ends came to 9 bases. The CDR3 totals 14 residues. The CDR3 DNA reads TGTGCCAGCAGCCAAACAGTGTCGAACTATGGCTACACCTTC. Its translation is CASSQTVSNYGYTF.

The J gene is TRBJ1-2, the V gene TRBV6-5, with 8 bases matching TRBD1. This CDR3 is built from 15 residues. Germline V gene sequence: CDR1 MNHEY, CDR2 SVGAGI. V lost 4 bases to trimming and J lost 0 bases; unmatched junction nucleotides: 4. The CDR3: CASSSRTGTNYGYTF. The CDR3 bases are TGTGCCAGCAGTTCCCGGACAGGGACTAACTATGGCTACACCTTC.

The chain uses TRBV5-1 and TRBJ2-7; D gene unclear. There are 15 residues in the CDR3. The V end lost 0 bases, the J end lost 3 bases, and 13 bases lay between the germline ends. The V gene's germline CDR1 is SGHRS and CDR2 YFSETQ. The CDR3 here is CASSLAQADHYEQYF. For the CDR3, the DNA is TGCGCCAGCAGCTTGGCTCAGGCGGATCACTACGAGCAGTACTTC.

The chain carries TRBV28 and TRBJ2-7, with unresolved D. Germline CDR1 reads MDHEN; CDR2 reads SYDVKM. The length of the CDR3 is 16 residues. Deletions cut 8 bases from V and 0 bases from J, with 20 bases between. The chain's CDR3 is CASQHLDWPSSYEQYF. The DNA for the CDR3 is TGTGCCAGCCAACATCTTGATTGGCCTTCCTCCTACGAGCAGTACTTC. Based on the CDR3 plus reference TRBV28 and TRBJ2-7, the full variable domain is DVKVTQSSRYLVKRTGEKVFLECVQDMDHENMFWYRQDPGLGLRLIYFSYDVKMKEKGDIPEGYSVSREKKERFSLILESASTNQTSMYLCASQHLDWPSSYEQYFGPGTRLTVT.

The rearrangement joins TRBV7-2 to TRBJ1-1, with 9 positions matching TRBD1. In germline, CDR1 is SGHTA, CDR2 FQGNSA. The V segment lost 1 base and the J segment 8 bases; nucleotides outside the gene matches: 8. The CDR3 consists of 15 residues. CDR3 in DNA: TGTGCCAGCAGCTTAGTGATAGGGACAGGGAAAGAAGCTTTCTTT. Its protein is CASSLVIGTGKEAFF.

Only a few counts were recorded for this clonotype. The chain carries TRBV29-1 and TRBJ2-5; D unclear. With 4 bases removed from V and 2 bases from J, the gap between germline ends came to 8 bases. The CDR3 length is 12 residues. Germline CDR1 and CDR2: SQVTM and ANQGSEA. CDR3 nucleotides: TGCAGCGTTGCGTGGGGTCAAGAGACCCAGTACTTC. It is translated as CSVAWGQETQYF.

This clonotype was seen just once. The chain employs TRBV20-1 and TRBJ2-5; D is perhaps TRBD1 (6 bases). V dropped 4 bases and J dropped 5 bases, with 17 bases sitting between them. This CDR3 contains 14 residues. Germline CDR1 and CDR2: DFQATT and SNEGSKA (reference sequence). The CDR3 loop reads CSATGDGVRETQYF. CDR3 coding DNA: TGCAGTGCTACAGGGGATGGAGTTCGGGAGACCCAGTACTTC.

The sample holds a few counts of this clonotype. The V and J genes are TRBV5-1 and TRBJ2-5; D uncertain. CDR3 length: 13 residues. The germline CDR1 and CDR2 sequences are SGHRS and YFSETQ. Trimming took 0 bases from V and 3 from J, leaving 6 bases between them. CDR3 loop: CASSLAHKETQYF. The DNA of the CDR3 is TGCGCCAGCAGCTTGGCCCACAAAGAGACCCAGTACTTC. The whole variable domain, remainder taken from reference TRBV5-1 and TRBJ2-5, is KAGVTQTPRYLIKTRGQQVTLSCSPISGHRSVSWYQQTPGQGLQFLFEYFSETQRNKGNFPGRFSGRQFSNSRSEMNVSTLELGDSALYLCASSLAHKETQYFGPGTRLLVL.

The chain joins TRBV5-1 to TRBJ2-3; 8 bases are a match to TRBD2. J gave up 6 bases and V 4 bases, and 7 bases lay outside the gene matches. CDR3 length: 14 amino acids. CDR1 is SGHRS, CDR2 YFSETQ, per germline. CDR3 DNA sequence: TGCGCCAGCAGCCCGGGAGGGGCTGAGGATACGCAGTATTTT. Protein sequence: CASSPGGAEDTQYF.

The chain combines TRBV7-9 with TRBJ1-3; D is unresolved. The germline V gene has CDR1 SEHNR and CDR2 FQNEAQ (reference sequence). Between the trimmed V and J ends, which lost 3 bases and 8 bases, there was a span of 5 bases. This CDR3 has 11 residues. The DNA for the CDR3 is TGTGCCAGCAGCTTCAGAGACACCATATATTTT. Amino acids: CASSFRDTIYF.

This clonotype was seen more than once but under ten times. The rearrangement links TRBV7-9 to TRBJ2-1, with D perhaps matching TRBD2 (6 bases). Trimming shortened V by 5 bases and J by 2 bases, and 13 bases separated the two germline ends. The CDR3 consists of 15 residues. The germline V gene has CDR1 SEHNR and CDR2 FQNEAQ (reference sequence). Here the CDR3 reads CASSPGPGAYNEQFF. The CDR3 DNA reads as TGTGCCAGCAGCCCTGGTCCGGGAGCCTACAATGAGCAGTTCTTC.

The rearrangement joins TRBV6-5 to TRBJ2-6, with D maybe TRBD2 (6 bases). Germline CDR1 and CDR2: MNHEY and SVGAGI. V was trimmed by 2 bases and J by 7 bases, leaving 12 bases between them. The CDR3 has 15 amino acids. This chain's CDR3 is CASSYGGDLANVLTF. The CDR3 coding sequence is TGTGCCAGCAGTTACGGAGGGGATCTTGCCAACGTCCTGACTTTC.